Listed below are T cell receptor beta chains from one sample, sequenced in a study of OX40 agonist ivuxolimab in advanced cancers. Libraries were prepared by immunoSEQ multiplex PCR; TCRdb keeps only in-frame clonotypes and omits some of them. Of over 45,000 clones listed, less than 85% were seen once; the top ten hold roughly 1.1%. Sequencing was performed on CD4+ or CD8+ T cells sorted from blood, taken in a trial of the OX40 agonist ivuxolimab. All receptors derive from an adult with an advanced solid tumor such as melanoma, head and neck, liver or kidney cancer. Both conserved end residues are trimmed from each CDR3. Clone sizes are given selectively: once, few, many, or a class where the clone is expanded.

v_gene	abundance	j_gene	CDR3aa
TRBV7-2	-	TRBJ1-6	ASSLNPTGGSPLH
TRBV19	once	TRBJ2-3	ASSTADTQY
TRBV11-2	-	TRBJ1-6	ASSPGGWDNSPLH
TRBV5-1	-	TRBJ2-2	ASSSRDTGELF
TRBV5-1	few	TRBJ1-2	ASSLSGGGYGYT
TRBV14	-	TRBJ2-3	ASSQGADTQY
TRBV4-3	-	TRBJ1-6	ASSQDGRNSPLH
TRBV10-3	-	TRBJ1-2	AIGDRDRAGYT
TRBV9	-	TRBJ2-2	ASSPKKIGGTGDTGELF
TRBV7-8	-	TRBJ1-6	ASRLGVSRRNSPLH
TRBV4-3	-	TRBJ2-3	ASSPRVAGGLTDTQY
TRBV19	-	TRBJ2-1	ASSRGLAGESSYNEQF
TRBV28	-	TRBJ2-7	ASSKLGTGDEQY
TRBV14	-	TRBJ1-2	ASSQRTYGYT
TRBV19	once	TRBJ2-5	ASSSIAGGRGGAFQETQY
TRBV2	-	TRBJ1-6	ASSESHSPLH
TRBV4-2	-	TRBJ1-4	ASSQGSGQGHEKLF
TRBV27	-	TRBJ1-6	ASSRRQDSSYNSPLH
TRBV7-2	-	TRBJ2-7	ASSLDSSSYEQY
TRBV6-1	-	TRBJ2-5	ASSPLSGGQETQY
TRBV25-1	-	TRBJ2-7	ASSDVGGSYEQY
TRBV19	-	TRBJ1-1	ASSIRPGGHTEAF
TRBV11-3	-	TRBJ2-2	ASSRRRRVTDTGELF
TRBV28	-	TRBJ2-7	ASLRDGPSYEQY